The 18 T cell receptor beta chains below were found in one sample sequenced in a study of T cell responses to AZD1222 COVID-19 vaccine. Sequencing was performed with immunoSEQ multiplex PCR; in TCRdb, only in-frame clones are kept and a portion is missing. Here the sample spans about 190,000 clones, approximately 94% being singletons. The sample in question was peripheral blood, obtained on day 0 of AZD1222 vaccination. The receptors come from an adult in good health.

This chain uses TRBV28 with TRBJ2-7; D perhaps matches TRBD2 (6 bases). The V gene lost 2 bases and the J gene lost 2 bases, with 10 bases spanning the gap. The CDR3 has 14 residues. CDR1 MDHEN and CDR2 SYDVKM come from the germline V gene. CDR3 bases: TGTGCCAGCAGTTTACAGCGGGTCACCTACGAGCAGTACTTC. Translating it yields CASSLQRVTYEQYF.

V is TRBV27 and J is TRBJ1-2; 10 bases match TRBD1. The germline V gene encodes CDR1 MNHEY and CDR2 SMNVEV (reference sequence). This CDR3 is built from 15 residues. V dropped 5 bases and J dropped 5; count of bases not matched to a gene: 8. The CDR3 spells CASSPQGQGFYGYTF. The CDR3 nucleotides read TGTGCCAGCAGTCCGCAGGGACAGGGGTTTTATGGCTACACCTTC.

This chain links TRBV7-9 with TRBJ1-5; tentatively, D is TRBD1 (6 bases). The ends were cut back, 3 bases at V and 3 bases at J, with 9 bases in the middle. Germline V lookup: CDR1 SEHNR, CDR2 FQNEAQ (reference sequence). The CDR3 totals 14 residues. CDR3 amino acids: CASSFGGLNQPQHF. The CDR3 DNA sequence: TGTGCCAGCAGCTTTGGGGGCCTCAATCAGCCCCAGCATTTT.

Comments on this clone: A junction boundary mismatches the germline segment, possibly from a read error. V gene TRBV30 combines with J gene TRBJ1-6; D is uncertain. CDR3 size: 13 residues. Germline V gene sequence: CDR1 GTSNPN, CDR2 SVGIG (reference sequence). CDR3 sequence: CAWVETGPTALYF. The CDR3 DNA reads TGTGCCTGGGTAGAAACGGGCCCCACCGCCTTGTACTTT. The variable domain in full, with the rest retrieved from reference TRBV30 and TRBJ1-6, is SQTIHQWPATLVQPVGSPLSLECTVEGTSNPNLYWYRQAAGRGLQLLFYSVGIGQISSEVPQNLSASRPQDRQFILSSKKLLLSDSGFYLCAWVETGPTALYFGNGTRLTVT.

This clone has a handful of counts. The chain couples TRBV28 to TRBJ1-2; 7 bases map to TRBD1. The trim removed 3 bases at V and 12 bases at J, leaving 10 bases unmatched. This CDR3 is built from 13 residues. CDR1 and CDR2 from the germline V gene are MDHEN and SYDVKM. DNA for the CDR3: TGTGCCAGCAGTTTTAGGGACAGTAGAGGTCACACCTTC. Translated, it gives CASSFRDSRGHTF.

The chain uses TRBV5-1 and TRBJ2-1; 8 nucleotides align to TRBD1. CDR1 SGHRS and CDR2 YFSETQ come from the germline V gene. The CDR3 loop spans 14 amino acids. Trimming took 0 bases from V and 9 from J; bases not matched to a gene: 5. As DNA, the CDR3 is TGCGCCAGCAGCTTGGATCAGGGGGCCGGTGAGCAGTTCTTC. This codes for CASSLDQGAGEQFF.

The count of this clone is one. The germline gene is not matched at one end of the junction; a read error may be the cause. The gene calls are TRBV10-2 and TRBJ1-3; TRBD1 aligns across 8 bases. This CDR3 region has 15 residues. Germline CDR1 is WSHSY and CDR2 is SAAADI. CDR3 DNA: TGCGCCAGCAGCCCGGACAGGGCCTCTAGAAACACCATATATTTT. Its protein product is CASSPDRASRNTIYF.

CDR3 sequence reads: CASSLPQDQGYGYTF. In DNA, the CDR3 is TGTGCCAGCAGTTTACCACAGGACCAGGGATATGGCTACACCTTC. The rearrangement uses TRBV28 and TRBJ1-2, with D perhaps TRBD1 (5 bases). CDR3 length: 15 residues. V lost 2 bases, J lost 5 bases, and 15 bases lay in between. Looked up from germline, CDR1 is MDHEN and CDR2 is SYDVKM.

This sequence joins TRBV4-2 and TRBJ2-5; 7 bases align to TRBD2. Germline CDR1 and CDR2: LGHNA and YNFKEQ. The V gene end was trimmed by 2 bases and the J gene end by 4 bases; junction bases not matched to a gene: 10. This CDR3 spans 16 amino acids. The CDR3: CASSQLLNSGTETQYF. The CDR3 DNA sequence: TGTGCCAGCAGCCAACTACTAAACAGCGGGACAGAGACCCAGTACTTC.

This sequence joins TRBV16 and TRBJ2-5; D not certain. The CDR3 has 13 amino acids. Trimming pared 4 bases from V and 3 bases from J, leaving 9 bases between. In germline, CDR1 is KGHSY, CDR2 FQNENV. The CDR3 region has the DNA TGTGCCAGCAGCCCCGAGGCGGAAGAGACCCAGTACTTC. Its translation is CASSPEAEETQYF.

The chain employs TRBV5-1 and TRBJ2-2; D could derive from TRBD1 or TRBD2 (5 bases each). CDR3 length equals 16 residues. Between the trimmed V and J ends, which lost 1 base and 1 base, there was a span of 11 bases. The germline gives CDR1 SGHRS, CDR2 YFSETQ. CDR3 nucleotide sequence: TGCGCCAGCAGCTTGTCCGGGACGGTGAACACCGGGGAGCTGTTTTTT. Amino acid sequence: CASSLSGTVNTGELFF.

In its sample, this clone was seen a few times. V gene TRBV5-1 combines with J gene TRBJ1-1, with 9 bases matching TRBD1. CDR3 size: 15 residues. From germline, CDR1 is SGHRS and CDR2 YFSETQ. V was clipped by 0 bases and J by 1 base; unmatched bases: 1. The CDR3 here is CASSLGTGANTEAFF. The CDR3 coding sequence is TGCGCCAGCAGCTTGGGGACAGGGGCGAACACTGAAGCTTTCTTT.

This clone was seen just once. The chain couples TRBV5-6 to TRBJ1-3; D unclear. Deletions cut 4 bases from V and 0 bases from J, with 11 bases between. The CDR3 is 15 residues long. Looked up from germline, CDR1 is SGHDT and CDR2 is YYEEEE. The CDR3 sequence is CASSPTLHSGNTIYF. The CDR3 DNA reads TGTGCCAGCAGCCCGACCCTACACTCTGGAAACACCATATATTTT.

A single count supports this clone. The chain uses TRBV24-1 and TRBJ1-1; D unresolved. CDR1 and CDR2 (germline): KGHDR, SFDVKD. Trimming left V 4 bases short and J 10 bases short, with 15 bases between. The CDR3 has 13 amino acids. CDR3 region: CATSDRGPEGAFF. As DNA, the CDR3 is TGTGCCACCAGTGACCGCGGACCTGAGGGAGCTTTCTTT.

The J gene is TRBJ2-1, the V gene TRBV5-5; 12 bases are a match to TRBD1. Per germline, CDR1 SGHKS and CDR2 YYEKEE (reference sequence). The CDR3 spans 16 residues. Unmatched junction bases numbered 8, after V lost 3 bases and J lost 7 bases. DNA of the CDR3: TGTGCCAGCAGCTGGCGTCCGGGACAGGGGGCGAATGAGCAGTTCTTC. Protein: CASSWRPGQGANEQFF.

The chain employs TRBV29-1 and TRBJ2-7; D not certain. Germline V gene sequence: CDR1 SQVTM, CDR2 ANQGSEA. Deletions cut 5 bases from V and 4 bases from J, with 18 bases between. This CDR3 has 14 amino acids. The CDR3 DNA sequence: TGCAGCGTTCGAATGGCCGGCGAGAGTTACGAGCAGTACTTC. Encoded protein: CSVRMAGESYEQYF.

The V and J genes are TRBV2 and TRBJ2-3; the match to TRBD2 covers 10 bases. J lost 3 bases, V lost 6 bases, and 6 bases had no gene match. This CDR3 has 15 amino acids. Germline-derived CDR1 and CDR2 are SNHLY and FYNNEI. The CDR3 region is CASREREGWTDTQYF. The CDR3 DNA sequence: TGTGCCAGCAGGGAGCGGGAGGGTTGGACAGATACGCAGTATTTT.

Only one count was recorded for this clone. The chain recombines TRBV27 with TRBJ2-3; unclear D gene. The CDR3 extends over 14 amino acids. Germline values: CDR1 MNHEY, CDR2 SMNVEV (reference sequence). V shed 1 base and J shed 0 bases, with 5 bases lying between them. The CDR3 DNA follows: TGTGCCAGCAGTTTATACGGGAGCACAGATACGCAGTATTTT. Translated, it gives CASSLYGSTDTQYF.